The rows below give T cell receptor beta chains drawn from one sample of a study of T cells after yellow fever vaccination. TCRdb redid the calling of the 5' RACE reads with MiXCR, one entry per CDR3 protein. The sample shows 500,000 to 650,000 distinct CDR3 sequences, approximately 12% of them seen only once. The sample in question was PBMCs, obtained on the day of the yellow fever booster vaccination. The source is a man younger than 45 who received the YFV17D yellow fever vaccine. CDR3s include the opening cysteine and the closing phenylalanine or tryptophan. Fields, in order: D gene, V gene, clone size, J gene, CDR3 DNA, CDR3 protein. A D gene is named only where the DNA matches it firmly. Some rows mark clone size as missing; the rest say once, few, many or name a class of expanded clone.

TRBD2	TRBV12-3/TRBV12-4	-	TRBJ2-1	TGTGCCAGCAGTTTCGAGACTAGCGGAAAGAATGAGCAGTTCTTC	CASSFETSGKNEQFF
-	TRBV27	few	TRBJ1-5	TGTGCCAGCAGTTCGATGGCAGGTCCCCACAATCAGCCCCAGCATTTT	CASSSMAGPHNQPQHF
TRBD2	TRBV6-5	few	TRBJ2-2	TGTGCCAGCAGCCATAGCGGGGGAGGCCTTACCGGGGAGCTGTTTTTT	CASSHSGGGLTGELFF
TRBD1	TRBV5-5	-	TRBJ2-5	TGTGCCAGCAGCTTAACAACAGGGGGCGGACAAGAGACCCAGTACTTC	CASSLTTGGGQETQYF
TRBD1	TRBV10-3	-	TRBJ2-3	TGTGCCATCAAACTCGACAGGGGAACAGATACGCAGTATTTT	CAIKLDRGTDTQYF
-	TRBV12-3/TRBV12-4	-	TRBJ1-1	TGTGCCAGCAGTCTTCCTCCGACGGTCCACGAGGGGGCTTTCTTT	CASSLPPTVHEGAFF
-	TRBV20-1	-	TRBJ1-1	TGCAGTGCTAGGCAGGTCGGTACTCGCCGGGGCACTGAAGCTTTCTTT	CSARQVGTRRGTEAFF
-	TRBV5-1	few	TRBJ2-1	TGCGCCAGCAGCTTGGCCGATAGCCTTGAGCAGTTCTTC	CASSLADSLEQFF
-	TRBV4-3	-	TRBJ2-1	TGCGCCAGCAGCCAAGAAGGGAGGGGGGCTGTCTACAATGAGCAGTTCTTC	CASSQEGRGAVYNEQFF
TRBD1	TRBV28	-	TRBJ1-2	TGTGCCAGCAGTGTGGACAGGGGGTATGGCTACACCTTC	CASSVDRGYGYTF
-	TRBV20-1	-	TRBJ2-7	TGCAGTGCTAGTTCTCCGGGGATGTACGAGCAGTACTTC	CSASSPGMYEQYF
-	TRBV5-1	many	TRBJ2-7	TGCGCCAGCAGCTTGGGGTACAGTTACGAGCAGCACTTC	CASSLGYSYEQHF
TRBD2	TRBV12-3/TRBV12-4	-	TRBJ2-7	TGTGCCAGCAGTTCTAGGACTAGCGGCACCTACGAGCAGTACTTC	CASSSRTSGTYEQYF
-	TRBV4-3	few	TRBJ2-6	TGCGCCAGCAGCCGGAACAGCGTAACCACCTTCTCTGGGGCCAACGTCCTGACTTTC	CASSRNSVTTFSGANVLTF
-	TRBV5-5	many	TRBJ1-2	TGTGCCAGCAGCCGAAATCAGGGATCCCTTTTGGACGGCTACACCTTC	CASSRNQGSLLDGYTF